A selection of T cell receptor beta chains follows, all from one sample in a study of T cell responses to AZD1222 COVID-19 vaccine. Profiled with immunoSEQ multiplex PCR; TCRdb holds only in-frame clones, not every one. The sample consists of about 200,000 clones, approximately 93% of them appearing once. This specimen consisted of peripheral blood, obtained 28 days after the second AZD1222 dose. These TCRs come from an adult who received the AZD1222 COVID-19 vaccine. CDR3s include the opening cysteine and the closing phenylalanine or tryptophan. D genes are given only for firm matches. Not every row has a clone size; where given, it reads once, few, many or a size class.

j_gene: TRBJ1-3
d_gene: .
abundance: .
v_gene: TRBV5-4
CDR3nt: TGTGCCAGCAGCTTGGGCGGACAGAGCTCTGGAAACACCATATATTTT
CDR3aa: CASSLGGQSSGNTIYF

j_gene: TRBJ1-3
d_gene: TRBD1
abundance: .
v_gene: TRBV28
CDR3nt: TGTGCCAGCAGTCTGGACAGGGCTGGAAACACCATATATTTT
CDR3aa: CASSLDRAGNTIYF

j_gene: TRBJ1-2
d_gene: .
abundance: .
v_gene: TRBV7-2
CDR3nt: TGTGCCAGCAGCTTATCCGGGGGTCCTAACTATGGCTACACCTTC
CDR3aa: CASSLSGGPNYGYTF

j_gene: TRBJ1-2
d_gene: .
abundance: .
v_gene: TRBV27
CDR3nt: TGTGCCAGCAGTTTAGACCGGACGACTATAAGAAGAGGCTACACCTTC
CDR3aa: CASSLDRTTIRRGYTF

j_gene: TRBJ1-4
d_gene: TRBD1
abundance: .
v_gene: TRBV2
CDR3nt: TGTGCCAGCGATGGACAGGGGGGAGAAAAACTGTTTTTT
CDR3aa: CASDGQGGEKLFF

j_gene: TRBJ1-5
d_gene: .
abundance: .
v_gene: TRBV7-2
CDR3nt: TGTGCCAGCAGCCCCGACACGAATCAGCCCCAGCATTTT
CDR3aa: CASSPDTNQPQHF

j_gene: TRBJ1-2
d_gene: .
abundance: .
v_gene: TRBV29-1
CDR3nt: TGCAGCGTTGAGACGGACTCCTATGGCTACACCTTC
CDR3aa: CSVETDSYGYTF

j_gene: TRBJ2-7
d_gene: .
abundance: .
v_gene: TRBV6-5
CDR3nt: TGTGCCAGCAAGTTGAGCGGCTCCTACGAGCAGTACTTC
CDR3aa: CASKLSGSYEQYF

j_gene: TRBJ1-1
d_gene: .
abundance: once
v_gene: TRBV29-1
CDR3nt: TGCAGCAGTGGAGGGGTCGGTGAAGCTTTCTTT
CDR3aa: CSSGGVGEAFF

j_gene: TRBJ1-5
d_gene: TRBD1
abundance: .
v_gene: TRBV28
CDR3nt: TGTGCCAGCAGTCAAGAGGGACAGGCCAATCAGCCCCAGCATTTT
CDR3aa: CASSQEGQANQPQHF

j_gene: TRBJ2-2
d_gene: .
abundance: .
v_gene: TRBV5-1
CDR3nt: TGCGCCAGCAGCTTGGCCACCGGGGGGCCCACCGGGGAGCTGTTTTTT
CDR3aa: CASSLATGGPTGELFF

j_gene: TRBJ1-2
d_gene: TRBD1
abundance: .
v_gene: TRBV5-4
CDR3nt: TGTGCCAGCAGCTTACGACAGGGGGCTGGGGGCTACACCTTC
CDR3aa: CASSLRQGAGGYTF

j_gene: TRBJ1-5
d_gene: .
abundance: .
v_gene: TRBV3-1/TRBV3-2
CDR3nt: TGTGCCAGCAGCCTGCACGCAGGAGATCAGCCCCAGCATTTT
CDR3aa: CASSLHAGDQPQHF

j_gene: TRBJ2-5
d_gene: .
abundance: .
v_gene: TRBV3-1/TRBV3-2
CDR3nt: TGTGCCAGCAGCCAAGTCTGGAAATCGGAAGGCCAAGAGACCCAGTACTTC
CDR3aa: CASSQVWKSEGQETQYF

j_gene: TRBJ2-7
d_gene: .
abundance: .
v_gene: TRBV7-9
CDR3nt: TGTGCCAGCCTAGGGGGGGGTGCCTCACGCGAGCAGTACTTC
CDR3aa: CASLGGGASREQYF

j_gene: TRBJ1-1
d_gene: TRBD1
abundance: .
v_gene: TRBV7-9
CDR3nt: TGTGCCAGCAGCTTGGAGGGGGCTATGGGGACTGAAGCTTTCTTT
CDR3aa: CASSLEGAMGTEAFF

j_gene: TRBJ1-5
d_gene: .
abundance: .
v_gene: TRBV7-9
CDR3nt: TGTGCCAGCAGCCCAACCAACCTGGGGGATCAGCCCCAGCATTTT
CDR3aa: CASSPTNLGDQPQHF

j_gene: TRBJ1-4
d_gene: TRBD1
abundance: .
v_gene: TRBV7-8
CDR3nt: TGTGCCAGCAGCTTAGCCCGGGACAGCCATAATGAAAAACTGTTTTTT
CDR3aa: CASSLARDSHNEKLFF

j_gene: TRBJ1-6
d_gene: TRBD1
abundance: .
v_gene: TRBV5-6
CDR3nt: TGTGCCAGCAGCGGCAGGGGGTTGATACCCCTCCACTTT
CDR3aa: CASSGRGLIPLHF

j_gene: TRBJ2-7
d_gene: TRBD2
abundance: .
v_gene: TRBV6-5
CDR3nt: TGTGCCAGCAGCCCACTAGCGGGGGGGGACGAGCAGTACTTC
CDR3aa: CASSPLAGGDEQYF

j_gene: TRBJ1-2
d_gene: .
abundance: .
v_gene: TRBV28
CDR3nt: TGTGCCAGCAGACGCTCCGGGTCAGGAACCTATGGCTACACCTTC
CDR3aa: CASRRSGSGTYGYTF

j_gene: TRBJ2-7
d_gene: .
abundance: .
v_gene: TRBV6-5
CDR3nt: TGTGCCAGCAGTCCTCAGGGGATCAACTACGAGCAGTACTTC
CDR3aa: CASSPQGINYEQYF

j_gene: TRBJ1-1
d_gene: TRBD1
abundance: .
v_gene: TRBV14
CDR3nt: TGTGCCAGCAGCCAAGAATACAGGGGGCTCTTGTTGACTGAAGCTTTCTTT
CDR3aa: CASSQEYRGLLLTEAFF

j_gene: TRBJ2-1
d_gene: .
abundance: once
v_gene: TRBV24-1
CDR3nt: TGTGCCACCAGTGACGCTACAGGAGGAACCTACAATGAGCAGTTCTTC
CDR3aa: CATSDATGGTYNEQFF

j_gene: TRBJ1-1
d_gene: .
abundance: .
v_gene: TRBV19
CDR3nt: TGTGCCAGTAGTACCAGGACAGAGTACAACACTGAAGCTTTCTTT
CDR3aa: CASSTRTEYNTEAFF

j_gene: TRBJ2-3
d_gene: TRBD2
abundance: once
v_gene: TRBV7-7
CDR3nt: TGTGCCAGCAGCTTAGCCAGCGGGGAAGGAGATACGCAGTATTTT
CDR3aa: CASSLASGEGDTQYF

j_gene: TRBJ2-5
d_gene: .
abundance: .
v_gene: TRBV7-7
CDR3nt: TGTGCCAGCAGCTTAGGACAGAACTTAGAGACCCAGTACTTC
CDR3aa: CASSLGQNLETQYF

j_gene: TRBJ2-1
d_gene: TRBD1
abundance: .
v_gene: TRBV4-1
CDR3nt: TGCGCCAGCAGCACCACCCCCCCGGACAGGGGGCGAACCAACAATGAGCAGTTCTTC
CDR3aa: CASSTTPPDRGRTNNEQFF

j_gene: TRBJ1-6
d_gene: TRBD1
abundance: .
v_gene: TRBV28
CDR3nt: TGTGCCAGCAGTTTGGACAGGGAACCCCTCCACTTT
CDR3aa: CASSLDREPLHF

j_gene: TRBJ1-4
d_gene: .
abundance: few
v_gene: TRBV2
CDR3nt: TGTGCCAGCAGTGATATGGGCAGCGGGCATGAAAAACTGTTTTTT
CDR3aa: CASSDMGSGHEKLFF

j_gene: TRBJ2-7
d_gene: TRBD2
abundance: .
v_gene: TRBV2
CDR3nt: TGTGCCAGCAGTGAGCTAGCGGTCGGCTACGAGCAGTACTTC
CDR3aa: CASSELAVGYEQYF

j_gene: TRBJ1-1
d_gene: .
abundance: .
v_gene: TRBV7-8
CDR3nt: TGTGCCAGCAGACCCGGGACGGGGAACACTGAAGCTTTCTTT
CDR3aa: CASRPGTGNTEAFF

j_gene: TRBJ1-3
d_gene: .
abundance: once
v_gene: TRBV6-5
CDR3nt: TGTGCCAGCAGCCCCGGATACTCTGGAAACACCATATATTTT
CDR3aa: CASSPGYSGNTIYF

j_gene: TRBJ1-3
d_gene: .
abundance: .
v_gene: TRBV7-9
CDR3nt: TGTGCCAGCAGCTTAGACGGTTACTCTGGAAACACCATATATTTT
CDR3aa: CASSLDGYSGNTIYF

j_gene: TRBJ1-1
d_gene: .
abundance: .
v_gene: TRBV29-1
CDR3nt: TGCAGCGTCTTAGACGGACATCTGAACACTGAAGCTTTCTTT
CDR3aa: CSVLDGHLNTEAFF

j_gene: TRBJ1-6
d_gene: .
abundance: .
v_gene: TRBV7-9
CDR3nt: TGTGCCAGCACCTTTGAGGGTGCGAATTCACCCCTCCACTTT
CDR3aa: CASTFEGANSPLHF

j_gene: TRBJ2-1
d_gene: .
abundance: .
v_gene: TRBV4-2
CDR3nt: TGTGCCAGCAGCCGCGGTGAAATAGGCGAGCAGTTCTTC
CDR3aa: CASSRGEIGEQFF

j_gene: TRBJ1-6
d_gene: .
abundance: .
v_gene: TRBV18
CDR3nt: TGTGCCAGCTCACCCCAGACAGAGCGGAGCTCCTATAATTCACCCCTCCACTTT
CDR3aa: CASSPQTERSSYNSPLHF

j_gene: TRBJ1-1
d_gene: .
abundance: .
v_gene: TRBV9
CDR3nt: TGTGCCAGCAGCGTAGTCGGGACAGAAGCTTTCTTT
CDR3aa: CASSVVGTEAFF

j_gene: TRBJ1-5
d_gene: .
abundance: few
v_gene: TRBV30
CDR3nt: TGTGCCTGGAGAGCAGGACAGCCTAATCAGCCCCAGCATTTT
CDR3aa: CAWRAGQPNQPQHF

j_gene: TRBJ2-5
d_gene: .
abundance: .
v_gene: TRBV5-1
CDR3nt: TGCGCCAGCAGCACCGGAGGGGAACAAGAGACCCAGTACTTC
CDR3aa: CASSTGGEQETQYF

j_gene: TRBJ1-6
d_gene: TRBD1
abundance: .
v_gene: TRBV5-5
CDR3nt: TGTGCCAGCAGCTTGATTGGGACAGGGGGTTCACCCCTCCACTTT
CDR3aa: CASSLIGTGGSPLHF

j_gene: TRBJ1-2
d_gene: TRBD1
abundance: .
v_gene: TRBV7-8
CDR3nt: TGTGCCAGCAGCCCAGGGGGCAGCAACTATGGCTACACCTTC
CDR3aa: CASSPGGSNYGYTF

j_gene: TRBJ1-2
d_gene: TRBD1
abundance: .
v_gene: TRBV18
CDR3nt: TGTGCCAGCTCAACCGACAGGGGCTATGGCTACACCTTC
CDR3aa: CASSTDRGYGYTF

j_gene: TRBJ2-7
d_gene: .
abundance: .
v_gene: TRBV10-3
CDR3nt: TGTGCCATCAGTGAGTTTACAAACTACGAGCAGTACTTC
CDR3aa: CAISEFTNYEQYF

j_gene: TRBJ1-2
d_gene: .
abundance: once
v_gene: TRBV12-3/TRBV12-4
CDR3nt: TGTGCCAGCAGTTTAGCGTATCGGAGCTACACCTTC
CDR3aa: CASSLAYRSYTF

j_gene: TRBJ1-2
d_gene: TRBD1
abundance: .
v_gene: TRBV18
CDR3nt: TGTGCCAGCTCCCCGGGACAGGACTATGGCTACACCTTC
CDR3aa: CASSPGQDYGYTF

j_gene: TRBJ1-2
d_gene: .
abundance: .
v_gene: TRBV6-5
CDR3nt: TGTGCCAGCAGCCGGGACTCGGGGGGCTACACCTTC
CDR3aa: CASSRDSGGYTF

j_gene: TRBJ2-5
d_gene: TRBD1
abundance: .
v_gene: TRBV4-3
CDR3nt: TGCGCCAGCAGCCAGAGGGACAGGGGTGGGGAGACCCAGTACTTC
CDR3aa: CASSQRDRGGETQYF

j_gene: TRBJ2-5
d_gene: .
abundance: .
v_gene: TRBV7-9
CDR3nt: TGTGCCAGCAGCTTAGCGCTGGATGGGGGGGAGACCCAGTACTTC
CDR3aa: CASSLALDGGETQYF

j_gene: TRBJ1-1
d_gene: TRBD1
abundance: few
v_gene: TRBV3-1/TRBV3-2
CDR3nt: TGTGCCAGCAGCCAGACAGGGGGAAGCGCTGAAGCTTTCTTT
CDR3aa: CASSQTGGSAEAFF

j_gene: TRBJ1-1
d_gene: .
abundance: .
v_gene: TRBV7-9
CDR3nt: TGTGCCAGCAGCCTATTGGGCGGTCTGAACACTGAAGCTTTCTTT
CDR3aa: CASSLLGGLNTEAFF

j_gene: TRBJ1-5
d_gene: TRBD1
abundance: .
v_gene: TRBV15
CDR3nt: TGTGCCACCAGCAGGGGGACAGGAAATCAGCCCCAGCATTTT
CDR3aa: CATSRGTGNQPQHF

j_gene: TRBJ2-1
d_gene: .
abundance: .
v_gene: TRBV20-1
CDR3nt: TGCAGTGCGACTACAGGGATTGAGCAGTTCTTC
CDR3aa: CSATTGIEQFF

j_gene: TRBJ1-1
d_gene: .
abundance: .
v_gene: TRBV4-3
CDR3nt: TGCGCCAGCAGCCAAGAGCCGACTGCTGATCCCGAAGCTTTCTTT
CDR3aa: CASSQEPTADPEAFF

j_gene: TRBJ2-2
d_gene: TRBD2
abundance: .
v_gene: TRBV4-2
CDR3nt: TGTGCCAGCAGCCCAGACTCGGTAGCGGGGCTATCGAACACCGGGGAGCTGTTTTTT
CDR3aa: CASSPDSVAGLSNTGELFF

j_gene: TRBJ1-5
d_gene: .
abundance: .
v_gene: TRBV9
CDR3nt: TGTGCCAGCAGCGTAAGTTTGACGGTTGGGCCCCAGCATTTT
CDR3aa: CASSVSLTVGPQHF

j_gene: TRBJ1-2
d_gene: .
abundance: .
v_gene: TRBV10-3
CDR3nt: TGTGCCATCAGTGATTCGGGGAAATGGAGCTATGGCTACACCTTC
CDR3aa: CAISDSGKWSYGYTF

j_gene: TRBJ2-1
d_gene: TRBD2
abundance: .
v_gene: TRBV7-9
CDR3nt: TGTGCCAGCAGCTCCGGGGGGGTCACCTACAATGAGCAGTTCTTC
CDR3aa: CASSSGGVTYNEQFF

j_gene: TRBJ1-1
d_gene: .
abundance: .
v_gene: TRBV19
CDR3nt: TGTGCCAGTAGTATAGGTTACGGGCCTCGGAGCACTGAAGCTTTCTTT
CDR3aa: CASSIGYGPRSTEAFF